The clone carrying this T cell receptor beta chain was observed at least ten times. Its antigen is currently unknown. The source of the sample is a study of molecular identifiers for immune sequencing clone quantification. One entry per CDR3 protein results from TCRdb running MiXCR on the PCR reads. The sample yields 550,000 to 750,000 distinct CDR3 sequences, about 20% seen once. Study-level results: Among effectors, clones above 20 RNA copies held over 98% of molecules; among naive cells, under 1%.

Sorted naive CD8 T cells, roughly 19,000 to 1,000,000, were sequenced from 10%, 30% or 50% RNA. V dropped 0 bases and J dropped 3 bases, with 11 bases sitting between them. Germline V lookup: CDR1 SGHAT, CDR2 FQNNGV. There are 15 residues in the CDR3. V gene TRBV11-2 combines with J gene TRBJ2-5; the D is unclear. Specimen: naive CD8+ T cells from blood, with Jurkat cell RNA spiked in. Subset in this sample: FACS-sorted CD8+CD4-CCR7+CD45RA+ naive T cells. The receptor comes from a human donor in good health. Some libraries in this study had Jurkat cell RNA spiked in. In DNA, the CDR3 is TGTGCCAGCAGCTTAGAGGACCTGCCAGAAGAGACCCAGTACTTC. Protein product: CASSLEDLPEETQYF.